Below are 2 T cell receptor beta chains sequenced from a single sample in a study of patients and donors after allogeneic stem cell transplantation. Each CDR3 protein is one row after TCRdb ran MiXCR on the RT-PCR reads. The sample consists of under 200,000 distinct CDR3 sequences, approximately 31% of them appearing once. The material sequenced was blood, either unsorted or a sorted T cell fraction (not recorded which). Source of these receptors: a human donor who was either an allogeneic HSCT recipient or a stem cell or donor lymphocyte infusion donor (not recorded which). It is not recorded whose cells these are; they may come from a transplant donor.

The chain carries TRBV28 and TRBJ2-1, with 9 bases that match TRBD2. CDR1 MDHEN and CDR2 SYDVKM come from the germline V gene. This CDR3 spans 15 amino acids. Losses at the gene ends were 3 bases for V and 4 bases for J; bases not matched to a gene: 4. The CDR3 loop is CASSFKLAGYNEQFF. The DNA for the CDR3 is TGTGCCAGCAGTTTTAAGCTAGCGGGATACAATGAGCAGTTCTTC.

The gene calls are TRBV4-3 and TRBJ2-3; TRBD2 matches 16 bases. J lost 2 bases, V lost 2 bases, and 10 bases had no gene match. The CDR3 has 20 amino acids. Germline-derived CDR1 and CDR2 are LGHNA and YSLEER. CDR3 protein: CASSQYSGTSGRGNTDTQYF. CDR3 DNA: TGCGCCAGCAGCCAATATTCGGGGACTAGCGGGAGGGGCAACACAGATACGCAGTATTTT.